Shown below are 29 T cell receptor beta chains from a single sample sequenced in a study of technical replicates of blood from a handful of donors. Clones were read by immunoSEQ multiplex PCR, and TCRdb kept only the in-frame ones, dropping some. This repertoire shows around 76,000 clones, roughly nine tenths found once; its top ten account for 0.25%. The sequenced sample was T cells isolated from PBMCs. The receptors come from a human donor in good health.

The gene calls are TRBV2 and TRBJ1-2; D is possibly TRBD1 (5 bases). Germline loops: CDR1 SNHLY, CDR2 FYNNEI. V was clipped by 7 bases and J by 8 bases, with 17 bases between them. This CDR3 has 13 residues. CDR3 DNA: TGTGCCAGCAATGGAGTCCAGGGCCGAGGCTACACCTTC. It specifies CASNGVQGRGYTF.

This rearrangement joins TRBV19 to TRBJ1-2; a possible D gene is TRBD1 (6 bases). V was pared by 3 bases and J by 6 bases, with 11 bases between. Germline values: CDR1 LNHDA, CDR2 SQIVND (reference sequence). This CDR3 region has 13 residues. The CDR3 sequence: CASSIRSGDGYTF. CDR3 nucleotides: TGTGCCAGTAGTATCAGGTCAGGGGATGGCTACACCTTC.

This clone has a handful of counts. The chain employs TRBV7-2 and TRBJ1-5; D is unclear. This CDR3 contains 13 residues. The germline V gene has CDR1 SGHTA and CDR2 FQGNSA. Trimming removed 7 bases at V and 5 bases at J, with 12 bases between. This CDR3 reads CASTGSPDQPQHF. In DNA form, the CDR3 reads TGTGCCAGCACCGGGAGCCCGGATCAGCCCCAGCATTTT. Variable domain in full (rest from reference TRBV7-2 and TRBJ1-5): GAGVSQSPSNKVTEKGKDVELRCDPISGHTALYWYRQSLGQGLEFLIYFQGNSAPDKSGLPSDRFSAERTGGSVSTLTIQRTQQEDSAVYLCASTGSPDQPQHFGDGTRLSIL.

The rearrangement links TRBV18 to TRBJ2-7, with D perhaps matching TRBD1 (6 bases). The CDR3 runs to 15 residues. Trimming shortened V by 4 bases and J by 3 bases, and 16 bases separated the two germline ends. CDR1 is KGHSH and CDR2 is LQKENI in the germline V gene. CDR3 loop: CASSLALDSYYEQYF. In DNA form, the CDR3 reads TGTGCCAGCTCACTGGCCCTGGACAGTTACTACGAGCAGTACTTC.

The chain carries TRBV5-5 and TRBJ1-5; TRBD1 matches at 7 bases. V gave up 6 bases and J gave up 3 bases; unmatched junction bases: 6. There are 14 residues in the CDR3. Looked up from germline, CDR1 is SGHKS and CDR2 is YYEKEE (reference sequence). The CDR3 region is CASTLQGTNQPQHF. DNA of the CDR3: TGTGCCAGCACCCTACAGGGGACCAATCAGCCCCAGCATTTT. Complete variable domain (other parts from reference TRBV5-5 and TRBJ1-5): DAGVTQSPTHLIKTRGQQVTLRCSPISGHKSVSWYQQVLGQGPQFIFQYYEKEERGRGNFPDRFSARQFPNYSSELNVNALLLGDSALYLCASTLQGTNQPQHFGDGTRLSIL.

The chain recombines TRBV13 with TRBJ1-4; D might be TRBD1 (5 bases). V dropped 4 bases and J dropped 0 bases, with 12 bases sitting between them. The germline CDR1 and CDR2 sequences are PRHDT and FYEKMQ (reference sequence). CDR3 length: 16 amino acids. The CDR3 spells CASSYTGGATNEKLFF. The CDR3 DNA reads TGTGCCAGCAGCTACACAGGTGGAGCAACTAATGAAAAACTGTTTTTT. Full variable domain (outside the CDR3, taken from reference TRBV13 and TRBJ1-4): AAGVIQSPRHLIKEKRETATLKCYPIPRHDTVYWYQQGPGQDPQFLISFYEKMQSDKGSIPDRFSAQQFSDYHSELNMSSLELGDSALYFCASSYTGGATNEKLFFGSGTQLSVL.

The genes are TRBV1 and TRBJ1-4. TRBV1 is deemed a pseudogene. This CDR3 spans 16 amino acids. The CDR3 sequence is CTSSHVTGTDNEKLFF. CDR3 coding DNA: TGCACCAGCAGCCACGTAACCGGGACTGATAATGAAAAACTGTTTTTT.

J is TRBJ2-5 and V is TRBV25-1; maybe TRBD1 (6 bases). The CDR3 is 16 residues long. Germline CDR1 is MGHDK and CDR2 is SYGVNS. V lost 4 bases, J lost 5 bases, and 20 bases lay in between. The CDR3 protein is CASSGGVLGRGETQYF. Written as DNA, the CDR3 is TGTGCCAGCAGTGGGGGTGTGTTGGGCAGGGGTGAGACCCAGTACTTC.

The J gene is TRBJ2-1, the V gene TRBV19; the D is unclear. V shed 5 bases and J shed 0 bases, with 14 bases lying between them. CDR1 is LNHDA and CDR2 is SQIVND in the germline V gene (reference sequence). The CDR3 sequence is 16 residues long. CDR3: CASSPTLWSSYNEQFF. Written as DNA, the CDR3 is TGTGCCAGTAGTCCCACGCTTTGGAGCTCCTACAATGAGCAGTTCTTC.

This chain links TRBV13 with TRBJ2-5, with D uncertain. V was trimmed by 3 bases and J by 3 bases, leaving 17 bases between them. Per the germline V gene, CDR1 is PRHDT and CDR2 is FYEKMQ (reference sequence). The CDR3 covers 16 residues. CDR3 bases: TGTGCCAGCAGCTTTAGCCGTAGTTCGAGCGAAGAGACCCAGTACTTC. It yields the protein CASSFSRSSSEETQYF.

CDR3 amino acids: CAGHADKQETQYF. DNA of the CDR3: TGTGCCGGCCACGCCGACAAACAAGAGACCCAGTACTTC. The J gene is TRBJ2-5, the V gene TRBV6-1, with D unclear. With 11 bases removed from V and 2 bases from J, the gap between germline ends came to 15 bases. The CDR3 is 13 amino acids. CDR1 is MNHNS, CDR2 SASEGT, per germline.

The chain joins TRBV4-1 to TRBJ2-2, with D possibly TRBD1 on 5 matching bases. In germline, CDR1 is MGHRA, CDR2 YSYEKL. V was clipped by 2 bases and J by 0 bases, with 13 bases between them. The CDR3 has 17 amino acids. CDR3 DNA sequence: TGCGCCAGCAGCCAACAGATGAGACAGCCGAACACCGGGGAGCTGTTTTTT. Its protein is CASSQQMRQPNTGELFF.

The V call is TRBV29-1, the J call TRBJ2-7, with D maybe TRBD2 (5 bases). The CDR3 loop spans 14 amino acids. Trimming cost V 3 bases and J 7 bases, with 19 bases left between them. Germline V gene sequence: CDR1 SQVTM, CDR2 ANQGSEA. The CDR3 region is CSVEKVGVAREQYF. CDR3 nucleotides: TGCAGCGTTGAGAAAGTGGGAGTTGCGAGGGAGCAGTACTTC.

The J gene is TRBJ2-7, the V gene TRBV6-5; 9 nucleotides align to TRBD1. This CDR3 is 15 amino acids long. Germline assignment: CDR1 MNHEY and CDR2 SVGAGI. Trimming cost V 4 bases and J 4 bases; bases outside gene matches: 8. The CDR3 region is CASSLQGAVHYEQYF. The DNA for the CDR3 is TGTGCCAGCAGTTTACAGGGGGCGGTGCATTACGAGCAGTACTTC.

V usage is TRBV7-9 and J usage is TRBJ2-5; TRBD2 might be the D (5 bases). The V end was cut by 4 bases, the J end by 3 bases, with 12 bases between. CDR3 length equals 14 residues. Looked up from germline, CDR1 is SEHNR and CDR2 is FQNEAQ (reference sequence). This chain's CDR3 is CASSYRRGKETQYF. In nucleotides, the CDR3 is TGTGCCAGCAGCTACCGGCGAGGGAAAGAGACCCAGTACTTC. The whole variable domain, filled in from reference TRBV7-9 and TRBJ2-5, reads DTGVSQNPRHKITKRGQNVTFRCDPISEHNRLYWYRQTLGQGPEFLTYFQNEAQLEKSRLLSDRFSAERPKGSFSTLEIQRTEQGDSAMYLCASSYRRGKETQYFGPGTRLLVL.

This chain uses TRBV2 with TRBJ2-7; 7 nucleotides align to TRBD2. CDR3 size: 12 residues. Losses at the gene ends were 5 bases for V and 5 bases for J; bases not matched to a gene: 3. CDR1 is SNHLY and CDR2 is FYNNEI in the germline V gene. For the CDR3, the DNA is TGTGCCAGCAGTTCGCGGGGGAACGAGCAGTACTTC. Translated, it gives CASSSRGNEQYF.

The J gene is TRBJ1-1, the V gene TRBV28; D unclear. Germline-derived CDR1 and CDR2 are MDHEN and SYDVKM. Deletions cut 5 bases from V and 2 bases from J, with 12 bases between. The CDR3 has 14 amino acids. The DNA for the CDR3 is TGTGCCAGCAGTGAGGCTGGAGGAAACACTGAAGCTTTCTTT. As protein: CASSEAGGNTEAFF.

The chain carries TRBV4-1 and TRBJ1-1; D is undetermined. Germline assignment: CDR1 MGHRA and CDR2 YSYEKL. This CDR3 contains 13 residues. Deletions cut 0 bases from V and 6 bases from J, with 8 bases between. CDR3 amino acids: CASSQDEAAEAFF. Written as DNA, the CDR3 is TGCGCCAGCAGCCAAGATGAAGCGGCTGAAGCTTTCTTT.

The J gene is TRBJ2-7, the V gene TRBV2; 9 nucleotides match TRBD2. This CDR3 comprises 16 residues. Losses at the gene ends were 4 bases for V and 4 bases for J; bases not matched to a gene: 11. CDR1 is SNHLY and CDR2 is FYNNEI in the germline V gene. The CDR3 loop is CASSVVGGRDGYEQYF. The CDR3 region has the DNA TGTGCCAGCAGTGTAGTTGGCGGGAGGGACGGATACGAGCAGTACTTC.

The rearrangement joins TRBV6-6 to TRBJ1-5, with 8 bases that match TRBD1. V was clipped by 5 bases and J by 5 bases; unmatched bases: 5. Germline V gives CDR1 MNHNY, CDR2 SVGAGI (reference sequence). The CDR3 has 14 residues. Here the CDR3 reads CASSQGAGDQPQHF. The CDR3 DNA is TGTGCCAGCAGTCAGGGGGCTGGGGATCAGCCCCAGCATTTT.

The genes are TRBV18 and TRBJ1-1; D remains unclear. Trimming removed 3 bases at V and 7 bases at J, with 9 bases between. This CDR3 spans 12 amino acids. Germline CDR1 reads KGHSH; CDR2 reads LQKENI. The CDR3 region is CASSPRGGEAFF. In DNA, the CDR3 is TGTGCCAGCTCACCGCGGGGAGGTGAAGCTTTCTTT.

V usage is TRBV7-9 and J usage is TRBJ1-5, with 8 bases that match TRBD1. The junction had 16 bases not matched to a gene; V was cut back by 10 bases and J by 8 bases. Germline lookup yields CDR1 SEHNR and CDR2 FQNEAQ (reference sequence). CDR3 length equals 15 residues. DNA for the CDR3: TGTGCCATGCCCGCTACAGGGGGATTGGAAAAGCCCCAGCATTTT. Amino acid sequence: CAMPATGGLEKPQHF.

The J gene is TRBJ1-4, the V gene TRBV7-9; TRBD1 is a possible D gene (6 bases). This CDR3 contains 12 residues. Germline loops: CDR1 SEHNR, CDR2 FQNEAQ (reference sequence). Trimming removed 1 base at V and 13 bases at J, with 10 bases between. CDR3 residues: CASSLGGLGLFF. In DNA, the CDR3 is TGTGCCAGCAGCTTAGGGGGGCTGGGACTGTTTTTT. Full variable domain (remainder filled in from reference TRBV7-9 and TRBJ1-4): DTGVSQNPRHKITKRGQNVTFRCDPISEHNRLYWYRQTLGQGPEFLTYFQNEAQLEKSRLLSDRFSAERPKGSFSTLEIQRTEQGDSAMYLCASSLGGLGLFFGSGTQLSVL.

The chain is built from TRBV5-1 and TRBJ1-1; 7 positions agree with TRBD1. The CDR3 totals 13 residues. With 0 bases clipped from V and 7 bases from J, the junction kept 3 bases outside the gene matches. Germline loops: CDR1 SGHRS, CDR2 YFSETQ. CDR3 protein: CASSLERTGEAFF. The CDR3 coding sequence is TGCGCCAGCAGCTTGGAACGGACAGGTGAAGCTTTCTTT.

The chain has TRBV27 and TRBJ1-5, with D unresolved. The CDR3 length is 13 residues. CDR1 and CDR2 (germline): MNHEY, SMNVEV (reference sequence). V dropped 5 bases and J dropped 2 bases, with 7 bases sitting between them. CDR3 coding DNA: TGTGCCAGCAGTCCTATGGGCAATCAGCCCCAGCATTTT. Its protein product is CASSPMGNQPQHF.

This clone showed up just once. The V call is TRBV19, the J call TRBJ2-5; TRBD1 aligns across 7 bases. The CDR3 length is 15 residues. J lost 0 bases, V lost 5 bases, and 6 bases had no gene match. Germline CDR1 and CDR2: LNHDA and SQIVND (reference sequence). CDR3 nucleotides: TGTGCCAGTAGTCCAGGGACAGAGTACCAAGAGACCCAGTACTTC. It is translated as CASSPGTEYQETQYF.

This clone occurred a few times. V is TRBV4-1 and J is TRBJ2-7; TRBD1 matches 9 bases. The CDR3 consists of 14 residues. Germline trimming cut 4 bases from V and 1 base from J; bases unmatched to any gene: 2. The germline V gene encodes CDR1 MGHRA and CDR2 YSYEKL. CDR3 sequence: CASSRTGESYEQYF. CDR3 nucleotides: TGCGCCAGCAGCCGGACAGGGGAATCCTACGAGCAGTACTTC.

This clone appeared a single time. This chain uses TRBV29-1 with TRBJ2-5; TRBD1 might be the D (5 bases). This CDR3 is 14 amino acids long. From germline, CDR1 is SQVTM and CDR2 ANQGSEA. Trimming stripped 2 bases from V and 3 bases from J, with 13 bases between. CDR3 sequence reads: CSVELLQVKETQYF. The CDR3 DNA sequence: TGCAGCGTTGAACTTTTACAGGTGAAAGAGACCCAGTACTTC.

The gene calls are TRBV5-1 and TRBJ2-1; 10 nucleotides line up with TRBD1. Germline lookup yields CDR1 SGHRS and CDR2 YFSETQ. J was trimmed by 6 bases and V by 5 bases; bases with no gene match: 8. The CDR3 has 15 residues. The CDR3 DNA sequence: TGCGCCAGCAGTTCCGGGACAGGGGCTGGCAATGAGCAGTTCTTC. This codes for CASSSGTGAGNEQFF. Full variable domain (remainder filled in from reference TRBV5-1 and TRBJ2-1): KAGVTQTPRYLIKTRGQQVTLSCSPISGHRSVSWYQQTPGQGLQFLFEYFSETQRNKGNFPGRFSGRQFSNSRSEMNVSTLELGDSALYLCASSSGTGAGNEQFFGPGTRLTVL.